This entry lists 9 T cell receptor beta chains sequenced from one sample in a study of vaccination and CD4 T cells after COVID-19. The treatment here: approximately nine-day PBMC culture with coronavirus spike peptide pools or control peptides (ViraFEST assay). Their recognized antigens are unknown. Cultured CD4+ T cells had their DNA profiled by the Oncomine TCR Beta short-read assay. TCRdb analysed the PCR reads with MiXCR anew, one entry per CDR3 protein. The profile covers approximately 9,500 distinct CDR3 sequences, with 26% appearing a single time and 46% taken by the ten largest. Specimen: CD4+ T cells from blood, cultured in vitro, collected before SARS-CoV-2 vaccination. These receptors all stem from a human donor who received a COVID-19 vaccine.

The chain carries TRBV6-1 and TRBJ2-7; D possibly uses TRBD1 or TRBD2 (6 bases each). The CDR3 is made up of 15 amino acids. V lost 6 bases and J 5 bases, leaving 20 bases between the germline ends. CDR1 MNHNS and CDR2 SASEGT come from the germline V gene. In DNA, the CDR3 is TGTGCCAGCAGGGACCACAGGGATTGGGGGGACGAGCAGTACTTC. Translated, it gives CASRDHRDWGDEQYF.

J is TRBJ1-5 and V is TRBV6-1; D may be TRBD1 (6 bases). Trimming removed 7 bases from V and 5 bases from J, with 12 bases in between. Germline loops: CDR1 MNHNS, CDR2 SASEGT. The CDR3 is made up of 13 amino acids. CDR3 in amino acids: CASTAAGDQPQHF. Here the CDR3 DNA reads TGTGCCAGCACGGCGGCAGGGGATCAGCCCCAGCATTTT.

This clonotype was counted between two and nine times. The rearrangement uses TRBV20-1 and TRBJ1-1, with 9 bases fitting TRBD1. The J segment lost 0 bases and the V segment lost 5 bases, leaving 7 bases of the junction unmatched. The length of the CDR3 is 15 residues. Germline-derived CDR1 and CDR2 are DFQATT and SNEGSKA (reference sequence). CDR3 sequence reads: CSASTGGGVNTEAFF. The CDR3 coding sequence is TGCAGTGCTTCTACAGGGGGCGGAGTGAACACTGAAGCTTTCTTT.

This clonotype has just a few counts. The chain employs TRBV2 and TRBJ1-2; D gene uncertain. Germline-derived CDR1 and CDR2 are SNHLY and FYNNEI. The CDR3 has 14 residues. V was trimmed by 10 bases and J by 4 bases, leaving 19 bases between them. The CDR3 here is CAKGRSSNIYGYTF. The CDR3 DNA sequence: TGTGCCAAGGGTCGTTCGAGTAATATCTATGGCTACACCTTC.

The V call is TRBV5-1, the J call TRBJ2-3; D remains ambiguous. With 0 bases removed from V and 2 bases from J, the gap between germline ends came to 10 bases. CDR3 size: 15 residues. Germline V gene data show CDR1 as SGHRS and CDR2 as YFSETQ. Here the CDR3 reads CASSLGGSSTDTQYF. Written as DNA, the CDR3 is TGCGCCAGCAGCTTGGGGGGTTCCTCCACAGATACGCAGTATTTT.

The rearrangement joins TRBV19 to TRBJ2-7, with 8 bases identical to TRBD1. The V gene's germline CDR1 is LNHDA and CDR2 SQIVND (reference sequence). With V trimmed by 10 bases and J by 0 bases, 11 bases remained unmatched. The CDR3 extends over 15 amino acids. Here the CDR3 reads CAMKKDRASSYEQYF. The DNA for the CDR3 is TGTGCCATGAAAAAGGACAGGGCTAGCTCCTACGAGCAGTACTTC.

This clonotype was detected a few times. J is TRBJ1-2 and V is TRBV12-3 or TRBV12-4, with D possibly matching TRBD1 (5 bases). The length of the CDR3 is 14 residues. The ends were cut back, 2 bases at V and 2 bases at J, with 9 bases in the middle. CDR3 region: CASSLSGTNYGYTF. The CDR3 nucleotides are TGTGCCAGCAGTTTATCAGGGACGAACTATGGCTACACCTTC.

This clonotype has more than one count but fewer than ten. V gene TRBV6-1 combines with J gene TRBJ2-1; tentative D call: TRBD2 (6 bases). Trimming removed 6 bases from V and 0 bases from J, with 9 bases in between. In germline, CDR1 is MNHNS, CDR2 SASEGT. The CDR3 totals 14 residues. Written as DNA, the CDR3 is TGTGCCAGCAGGCGGGACGGCTCCTACAATGAGCAGTTCTTC. This sequence encodes CASRRDGSYNEQFF.

V usage is TRBV21-1 and J usage is TRBJ1-5. TRBV21-1 is marked as a pseudogene. The CDR3 contains 12 residues. CDR3 DNA sequence: TGTGCCAGCAGCAATATAACCCAGCCCCAGCATTTT. It translates to CASSNITQPQHF.